The sequence of this TCR beta chain was determined in a study of shared clonotypes between healthy human individuals (TCRdb year 2020). Concerning the study at large: The cohort included three men and a couple of women between 18 and 49 years of age. Per donor, three plates each were used for CD4 naive and CD4 memory, two for CD8 naive, and one for CD8 memory. Blood TCR repertoires of about 5 healthy adults were deeply sequenced to estimate repertoire size and the extent of clonotype sharing between individuals. To increase sequencing depth and limit assay-specific biases, TCR repertoire library preparation and sequencing were carried out by different laboratories using diverse techniques. Each donor's leukapheresis produced roughly between roughly 0.85 and 9.5 billion PBMCs.

Using the deep immunoSEQ assay, multiplex PCR amplified TCR CDR3 regions from genomic DNA. Extracted genomic DNA from each cell subset was distributed evenly across all wells of several immunoSEQ 96-well plates, and each plate was treated as a replicate. For sorted subsets, about 200 ng genomic DNA, equal to 25,000 to 35,000 T cell genomes, was loaded into each replicate PCR. Purified libraries were quantified with a Qubit 3.0 fluorometer, sized on a Bioanalyzer 2100, and re-quantified with the KAPA Library Quantification kit. Every immunoSEQ 96-well plate was sequenced on a dedicated single-read 150-cycle Illumina NextSeq 550 flow cell. Per the source publication's procedure: Because the immunoSEQ output included only junctional sequences and no quality scores, the filtering could not be the same as the filtering used for full-length reads. Sequences were annotated with PyIR, a Python wrapper for IgBLAST v1.9, and V/J genes and CDR3 were assigned using IMGT germline references. Reads were removed for weak V/J assignments (E-value above 1e-6), missing CDR3, stop codons, out-of-frame junctions, or ambiguous translated residues. V3J clonotypes were defined as sequences sharing an identical inferred V gene, J gene, and CDR3 amino acid sequence. To compute the percentage overlap between repertoires, the number of shared unique clonotypes was divided by the size of the smaller repertoire. Richness of each repertoire was evaluated using RTK rarefaction, the Chao1 estimator, and Recon v2.1 estimates of unobserved clonotypes. Generation probabilities were computed with OLGA for all TCRbeta clonotypes obtained by the gDNA method from four donors. TCRdb retrieved this table from immuneACCESS and kept in-frame rearrangements only. Not all clones are present; in checked studies, unresolved V genes account for under half, and no reason is known for the remainder. That table is the source of V, J and clone size, and D and trimming were worked out from the DNA. For this sample the table gives about 2 million clones, of which 85% to 95% were detected only once. The ten top clones hold more than 0.1% of the sample.

Donors were healthy HIV-negative adults with no recently reported acute infections or vaccinations. Only Caucasian adults living in Nashville, Tennessee, USA were represented among the donors. CD4+ T cells were enriched through magnetic negative selection, after which naive cells were positively selected on CD45RA and the remaining negative fraction served as the memory subset. Blood was collected by leukapheresis, and PBMCs were isolated by Ficoll-Histopaque density gradient centrifugation and then cryopreserved in liquid nitrogen vapor phase. Analytical flow cytometry was used to check the purity and quantity of each magnetically sorted T cell population. Genomic DNA was isolated from each sorted fraction and quantified by UV absorbance on a Nanodrop 2000c. This clone was found once. The antigen this receptor binds is unknown. Per-base quality was not reported, and no clone a single base away is much larger than it.

Taken from cysteine to phenylalanine, the CDR3 has 15 residues. The sequence is cut down to CDR3 DNA, 45 bases in frame from base 1. V is reduced by 5 bases and J by 5 bases, leaving a spacing of 16 bases between them. CDR1 and CDR2, looked up from the germline V gene, are MNHEY and SVGAGI. What the study reported, not specific to this receptor: Naive subsets generally had larger estimated clonotype richness than memory subsets. The small number of donors limited the genetic and exposure-history diversity represented. Compared with non-shared clonotypes, clonotypes shared by all four sorted-subset donors had higher generation probabilities. Sampling was restricted to blood, and TCR repertoires in tissues likely differ from the TCR repertoires found in blood. Pairwise subsampling led to the expectation that sequencing depth would affect the degree of clonotype sharing among donors. Rarefaction of sorted-subset datasets indicated incomplete sequencing despite the large sequencing depth. Sharing across a handful of donors was observed for 5% to 6.5% of naive CD4, around 3.5% of naive CD8, about 2.3% of memory CD4, and around 0.42% of memory CD8 clonotypes.

The TCR originated in a man between 18 and 35 years old in good health. The chain links TRBV6-5 with TRBJ1-5, with a tentative D gene TRBD1 over 6 matching bases. The source material was naive CD4+ T cells sorted from blood. The intended sense of this specimen's cell subset or site label: CD45RA+ positively selected. The nucleotide sequence reads TGTGCCAGCAGTACCCACAGGGACAAGTATCAGCCCCAGCATTTT. Its coded protein is CASSTHRDKYQPQHF.